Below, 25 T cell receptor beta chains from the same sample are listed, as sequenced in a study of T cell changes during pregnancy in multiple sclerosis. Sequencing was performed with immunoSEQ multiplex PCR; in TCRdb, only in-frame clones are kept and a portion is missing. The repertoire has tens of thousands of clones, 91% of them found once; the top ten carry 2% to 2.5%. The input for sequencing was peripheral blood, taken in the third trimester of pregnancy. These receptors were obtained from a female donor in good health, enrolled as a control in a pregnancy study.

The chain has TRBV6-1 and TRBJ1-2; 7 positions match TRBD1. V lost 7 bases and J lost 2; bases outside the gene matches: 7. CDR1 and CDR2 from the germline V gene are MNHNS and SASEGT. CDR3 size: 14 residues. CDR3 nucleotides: TGTGCCAGCACTTGGGGACAGACAAACTATGGCTACACCTTC. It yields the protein CASTWGQTNYGYTF.

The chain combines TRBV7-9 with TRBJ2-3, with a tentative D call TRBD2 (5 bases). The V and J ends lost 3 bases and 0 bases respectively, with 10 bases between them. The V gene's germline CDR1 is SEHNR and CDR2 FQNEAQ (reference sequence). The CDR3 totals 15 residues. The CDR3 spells CASSFGLASTDTQYF. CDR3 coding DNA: TGTGCCAGCAGCTTCGGACTGGCTAGCACAGATACGCAGTATTTT.

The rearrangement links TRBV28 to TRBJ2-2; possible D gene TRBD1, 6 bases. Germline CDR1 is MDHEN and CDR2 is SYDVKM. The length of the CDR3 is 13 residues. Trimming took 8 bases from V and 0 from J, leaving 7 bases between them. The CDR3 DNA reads TGTGCCAGCGGGGGCCCGAACACCGGGGAGCTGTTTTTT. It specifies CASGGPNTGELFF.

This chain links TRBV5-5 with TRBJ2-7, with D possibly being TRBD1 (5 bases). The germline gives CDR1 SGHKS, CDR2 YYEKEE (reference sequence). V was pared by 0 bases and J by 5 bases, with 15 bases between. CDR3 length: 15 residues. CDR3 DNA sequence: TGTGCCAGCAGCTTGGAATTAAGCAGGGTCGACGAGCAGTACTTC. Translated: CASSLELSRVDEQYF.

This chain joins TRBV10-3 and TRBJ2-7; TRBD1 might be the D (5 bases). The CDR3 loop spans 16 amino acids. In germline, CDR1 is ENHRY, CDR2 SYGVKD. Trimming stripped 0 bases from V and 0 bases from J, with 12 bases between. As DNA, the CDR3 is TGTGCCATCAGTGAGTCGTGGGGCCAGTCCTCCTACGAGCAGTACTTC. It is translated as CAISESWGQSSYEQYF.

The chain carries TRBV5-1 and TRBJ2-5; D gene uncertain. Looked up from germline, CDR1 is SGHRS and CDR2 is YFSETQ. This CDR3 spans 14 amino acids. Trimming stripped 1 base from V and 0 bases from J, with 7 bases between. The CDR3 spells CASSLKQYQETQYF. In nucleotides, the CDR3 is TGCGCCAGCAGCTTGAAACAGTACCAAGAGACCCAGTACTTC.

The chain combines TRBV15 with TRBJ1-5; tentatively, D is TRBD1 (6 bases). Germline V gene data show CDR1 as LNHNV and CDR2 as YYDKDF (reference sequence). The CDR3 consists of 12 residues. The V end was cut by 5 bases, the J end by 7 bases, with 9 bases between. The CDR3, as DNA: TGTGCCACCAGCCAGGGGAACCAGCCCCAGCATTTT. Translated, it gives CATSQGNQPQHF.

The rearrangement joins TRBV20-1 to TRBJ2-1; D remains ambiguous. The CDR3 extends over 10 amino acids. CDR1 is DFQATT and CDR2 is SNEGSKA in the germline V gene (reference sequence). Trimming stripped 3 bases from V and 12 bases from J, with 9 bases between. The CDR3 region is CSASTEAQFF. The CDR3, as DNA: TGCAGTGCTAGCACTGAGGCGCAGTTCTTC.

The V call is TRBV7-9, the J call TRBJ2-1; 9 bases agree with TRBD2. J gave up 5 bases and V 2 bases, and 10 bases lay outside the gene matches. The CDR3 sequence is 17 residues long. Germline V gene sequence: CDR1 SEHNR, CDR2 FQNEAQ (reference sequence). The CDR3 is CASSLTEGTSFHNEQFF. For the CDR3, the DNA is TGTGCCAGCAGCTTAACGGAAGGGACTAGCTTCCACAATGAGCAGTTCTTC.

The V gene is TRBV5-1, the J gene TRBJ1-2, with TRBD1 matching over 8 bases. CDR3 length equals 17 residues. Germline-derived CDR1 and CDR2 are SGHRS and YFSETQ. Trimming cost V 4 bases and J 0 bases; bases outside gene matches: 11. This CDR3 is CASSTGTGGYANYGYTF. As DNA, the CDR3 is TGCGCCAGCAGCACCGGCACAGGGGGTTATGCTAACTATGGCTACACCTTC.

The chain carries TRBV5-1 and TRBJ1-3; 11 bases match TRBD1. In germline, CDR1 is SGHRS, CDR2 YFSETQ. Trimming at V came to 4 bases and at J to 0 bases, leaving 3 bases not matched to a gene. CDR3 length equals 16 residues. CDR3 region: CASSSGQGASGNTIYF. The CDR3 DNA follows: TGCGCCAGCAGCAGCGGACAGGGGGCCTCTGGAAACACCATATATTTT.

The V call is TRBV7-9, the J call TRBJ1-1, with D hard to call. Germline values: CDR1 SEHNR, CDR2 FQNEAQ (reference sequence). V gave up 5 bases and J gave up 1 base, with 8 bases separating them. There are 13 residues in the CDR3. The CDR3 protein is CASSPSGNTEAFF. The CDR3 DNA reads TGTGCCAGCAGCCCCAGCGGGAACACTGAAGCTTTCTTT.

The CDR3 DNA sequence: TGTGCCAGCAGTTCCCCGGACAGGCTGGGCTGGGAGACCCAGTACTTC. Translating gives CASSSPDRLGWETQYF. The chain carries TRBV27 and TRBJ2-5; 7 bases are shared with TRBD1. CDR1 MNHEY and CDR2 SMNVEV come from the germline V gene (reference sequence). The CDR3 spans 16 residues. The V and J ends lost 4 bases and 5 bases, in that order; junction bases with no gene match: 13.

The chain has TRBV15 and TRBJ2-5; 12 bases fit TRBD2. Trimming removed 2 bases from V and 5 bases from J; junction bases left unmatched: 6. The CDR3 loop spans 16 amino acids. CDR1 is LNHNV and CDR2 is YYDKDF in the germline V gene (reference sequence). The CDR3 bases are TGTGCCACCAGCAGACCCTCTAGCGGGGGGGCTGAGACCCAGTACTTC. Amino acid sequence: CATSRPSSGGAETQYF. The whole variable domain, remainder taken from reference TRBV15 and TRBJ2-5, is DAMVIQNPRYQVTQFGKPVTLSCSQTLNHNVMYWYQQKSSQAPKLLFHYYDKDFNNEADTPDNFQSRRPNTSFCFLDIRSPGLGDTAMYLCATSRPSSGGAETQYFGPGTRLLVL.

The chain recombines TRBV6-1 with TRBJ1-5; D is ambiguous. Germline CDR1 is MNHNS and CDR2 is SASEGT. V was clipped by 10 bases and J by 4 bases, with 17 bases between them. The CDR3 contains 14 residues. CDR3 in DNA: TGTGCCACCGGAGGGTACCTGGATAATCAGCCCCAGCATTTT. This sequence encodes CATGGYLDNQPQHF.

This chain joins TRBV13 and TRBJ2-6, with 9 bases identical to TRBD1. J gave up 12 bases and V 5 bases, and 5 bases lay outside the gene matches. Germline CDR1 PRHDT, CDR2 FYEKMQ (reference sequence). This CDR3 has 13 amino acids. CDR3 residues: CASSNDRGFVLTF. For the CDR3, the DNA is TGTGCCAGCAGCAATGACAGGGGGTTCGTCCTGACTTTC.

The CDR3 is CASSVGADGGYNEQFF. DNA of the CDR3: TGTGCCAGCAGCGTAGGGGCAGACGGGGGCTACAATGAGCAGTTCTTC. This chain joins TRBV9 and TRBJ2-1; D is possibly TRBD2 (6 bases). From germline, CDR1 is SGDLS and CDR2 YYNGEE. This CDR3 spans 16 amino acids. V lost 0 bases to trimming and J lost 3 bases, with 13 bases between them. Full variable domain (outside the CDR3, taken from reference TRBV9 and TRBJ2-1): DSGVTQTPKHLITATGQRVTLRCSPRSGDLSVYWYQQSLDQGLQFLIQYYNGEERAKGNILERFSAQQFPDLHSELNLSSLELGDSALYFCASSVGADGGYNEQFFGPGTRLTVL.

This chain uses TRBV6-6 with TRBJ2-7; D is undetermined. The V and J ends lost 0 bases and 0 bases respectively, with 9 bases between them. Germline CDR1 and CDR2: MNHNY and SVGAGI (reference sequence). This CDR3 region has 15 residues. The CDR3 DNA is TGTGCCAGCAGTTACTCGATCACGAGCTCCTACGAGCAGTACTTC. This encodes CASSYSITSSYEQYF.

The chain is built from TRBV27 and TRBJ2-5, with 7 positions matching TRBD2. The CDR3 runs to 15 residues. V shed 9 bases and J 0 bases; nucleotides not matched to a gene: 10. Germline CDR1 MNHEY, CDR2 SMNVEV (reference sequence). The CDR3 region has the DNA TGTGCCAGTAAACCCCGACTAGCAGACCAAGAGACCCAGTACTTC. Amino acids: CASKPRLADQETQYF.

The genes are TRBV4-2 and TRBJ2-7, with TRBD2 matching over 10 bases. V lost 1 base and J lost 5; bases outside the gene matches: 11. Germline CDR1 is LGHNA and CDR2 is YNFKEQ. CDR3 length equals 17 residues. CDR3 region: CASSQVTTSGRADEQYF. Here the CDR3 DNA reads TGTGCCAGCAGCCAAGTAACGACAAGCGGGAGGGCCGACGAGCAGTACTTC.

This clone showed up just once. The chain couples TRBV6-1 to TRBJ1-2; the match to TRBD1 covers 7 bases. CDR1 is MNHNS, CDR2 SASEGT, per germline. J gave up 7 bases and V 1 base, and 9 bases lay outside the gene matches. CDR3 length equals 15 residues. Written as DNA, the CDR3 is TGTGCCAGCAGTGAAGGCAGGGGGTACAAGTTTGGCTACACCTTC. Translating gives CASSEGRGYKFGYTF.

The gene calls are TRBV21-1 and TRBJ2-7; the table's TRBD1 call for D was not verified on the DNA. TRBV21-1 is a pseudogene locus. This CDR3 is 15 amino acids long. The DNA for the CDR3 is TGTGCCAGCACCGAACAGGACAGGGGAGTCTACGAGCAGTACTTC. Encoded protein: CASTEQDRGVYEQYF.

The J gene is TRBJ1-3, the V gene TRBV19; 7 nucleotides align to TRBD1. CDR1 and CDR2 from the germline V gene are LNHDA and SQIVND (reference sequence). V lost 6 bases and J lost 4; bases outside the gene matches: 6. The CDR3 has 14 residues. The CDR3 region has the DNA TGTGCCAGTAGGGTACAGGGGTCGGGAAACACCATATATTTT. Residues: CASRVQGSGNTIYF.

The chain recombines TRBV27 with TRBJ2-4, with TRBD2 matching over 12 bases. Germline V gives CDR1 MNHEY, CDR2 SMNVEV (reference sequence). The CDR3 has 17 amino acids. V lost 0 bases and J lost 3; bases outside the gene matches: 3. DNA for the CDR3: TGTGCCAGCAGTTTATCTTGGACTAGCGGGAACAAAAACATTCAGTACTTC. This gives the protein CASSLSWTSGNKNIQYF.

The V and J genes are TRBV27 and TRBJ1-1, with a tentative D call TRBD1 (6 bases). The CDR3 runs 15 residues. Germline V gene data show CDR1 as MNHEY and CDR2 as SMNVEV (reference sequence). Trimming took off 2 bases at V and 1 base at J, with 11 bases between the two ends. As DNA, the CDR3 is TGTGCCAGCAGTTTACTCCCGGACAGGAACACTGAAGCTTTCTTT. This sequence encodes CASSLLPDRNTEAFF.